This T cell receptor (beta chain) was identified during a study of OX40 agonist ivuxolimab in advanced cancers. Method: immunoSEQ multiplex PCR; TCRdb's copy keeps in-frame clones and lacks some. The repertoire holds approximately 19,000 clones, about 90% seen once, with 45% to 50% in the top ten. This clone was detected only once. The sample in question was CD4+ or CD8+ T cells sorted from blood, obtained in a trial of the OX40 agonist ivuxolimab. This clonotype was obtained from an adult with an advanced solid tumor such as melanoma, head and neck, liver or kidney cancer.

CDR3 DNA sequence: TGCAGCGTTGCTGGCGGGAGGTTCTACAATGAGCAGTTCTTC. It yields the protein CSVAGGRFYNEQFF. The rearrangement joins TRBV29-1 to TRBJ2-1, with TRBD2 identical over 8 bases. Looked up from germline, CDR1 is SQVTM and CDR2 is ANQGSEA. With V trimmed by 4 bases and J by 3 bases, 5 bases remained unmatched. The CDR3 runs 14 residues.